Shown below are 17 T cell receptor beta chains from a single sample sequenced in a study of OX40 agonist ivuxolimab in advanced cancers. Measured with immunoSEQ multiplex PCR; TCRdb has only the in-frame clones, and not every one. This sample has tens of thousands of clones, with more than 70% found just once. The sample consisted of CD4+ or CD8+ T cells sorted from blood, taken in a trial of the OX40 agonist ivuxolimab. The receptors here all came from an adult with an advanced solid tumor such as melanoma, head and neck, liver or kidney cancer.

This clone has just one count. The genes are TRBV5-1 and TRBJ1-2, with a weak D call TRBD1 (5 bases). This CDR3 spans 12 amino acids. Trimming took off 2 bases at V and 7 bases at J, with 9 bases between the two ends. Germline V CDR1 and CDR2: SGHRS, YFSETQ. Written as DNA, the CDR3 is TGCGCCAGCAGCTTAGAGGGGTTTGGCTACACCTTC. This sequence encodes CASSLEGFGYTF. The whole variable domain, remainder taken from reference TRBV5-1 and TRBJ1-2, is KAGVTQTPRYLIKTRGQQVTLSCSPISGHRSVSWYQQTPGQGLQFLFEYFSETQRNKGNFPGRFSGRQFSNSRSEMNVSTLELGDSALYLCASSLEGFGYTFGSGTRLTVV.

This rearrangement joins TRBV18 to TRBJ2-5, with a tentative D call TRBD2 (6 bases). CDR3 length: 15 amino acids. Trimming removed 6 bases from V and 7 bases from J, with 21 bases in between. Germline V CDR1 and CDR2: KGHSH, LQKENI. The CDR3 loop is CASSLQESGVGTQYF. DNA of the CDR3: TGTGCCAGCTCGCTACAAGAATCGGGAGTCGGGACCCAGTACTTC.

CDR3 DNA sequence: TGTGCCAGCAGTGAAGTTGAGGGGGGAGGGGAAAAACTGTTTTTT. Translating gives CASSEVEGGGEKLFF. The chain employs TRBV2 and TRBJ1-4, with TRBD1 as a possible D gene (6 bases). The V gene lost 1 base and the J gene lost 8 bases, with 14 bases spanning the gap. Germline loops: CDR1 SNHLY, CDR2 FYNNEI. The CDR3 has 15 amino acids.

The genes are TRBV11-2 and TRBJ2-1, with 11 bases identical to TRBD2. V shed 4 bases and J 2 bases; nucleotides not matched to a gene: 7. The germline CDR1 and CDR2 sequences are SGHAT and FQNNGV. The CDR3 length is 17 residues. The CDR3 nucleotides read TGTGCCAGCAGCTCCCTCCTTAGCGGGAGGGCCTACAATGAGCAGTTCTTC. Its translation: CASSSLLSGRAYNEQFF.

The chain couples TRBV6-5 to TRBJ1-4; 7 positions match TRBD1. The CDR3 extends over 13 amino acids. Germline loops: CDR1 MNHEY, CDR2 SVGAGI. V gave up 4 bases and J gave up 7 bases; unmatched junction bases: 3. The CDR3 reads CASSSYRGEKLFF. For the CDR3, the DNA is TGTGCCAGCAGTTCCTACAGGGGTGAAAAACTGTTTTTT.

In this sample, this clone turned up a few times. The genes are TRBV5-1 and TRBJ2-7; the D gene is possibly TRBD2 (6 bases). The CDR3 is made up of 12 amino acids. In germline, CDR1 is SGHRS, CDR2 YFSETQ. V shed 3 bases and J shed 7 bases, with 11 bases lying between them. The CDR3 protein is CASSSGLGEQYF. The CDR3 DNA follows: TGCGCCAGCAGCTCGGGACTGGGAGAGCAGTACTTC.

The genes are TRBV11-3 and TRBJ1-1, with TRBD1 matching 8 bases. This CDR3 is built from 14 residues. In germline, CDR1 is SGHNT, CDR2 YENEEA. V was pared by 1 base and J by 5 bases, with 3 bases of the junction left unmatched. The CDR3 region has the DNA TGTGCCAGCAGCTTAGCAGGGGGCTTAACTGAAGCTTTCTTT. Protein product: CASSLAGGLTEAFF. Based on the CDR3 plus reference TRBV11-3 and TRBJ1-1, the full variable domain is EAGVVQSPRYKIIEKKQPVAFWCNPISGHNTLYWYLQNLGQGPELLIRYENEEAVDDSQLPKDRFSAERLKGVDSTLKIQPAELGDSAVYLCASSLAGGLTEAFFGQGTRLTVV.

The CDR3 reads CASSLKQGYEQYF. The DNA of the CDR3 is TGTGCCAGTAGTCTGAAACAGGGATACGAGCAGTACTTC. The chain is built from TRBV19 and TRBJ2-7, with D possibly TRBD1 on 6 matching bases. The CDR3 is 13 amino acids. CDR1 and CDR2 (germline): LNHDA, SQIVND (reference sequence). V lost 5 bases and J 4 bases, leaving 12 bases between the germline ends.

This chain links TRBV28 with TRBJ1-5; no definite D call. Germline CDR1 reads MDHEN; CDR2 reads SYDVKM. This CDR3 has 14 amino acids. Trimming took off 5 bases at V and 0 bases at J, with 8 bases between the two ends. CDR3 residues: CASSRDYSNQPQHF. CDR3 sequence (DNA): TGTGCCAGCAGTCGAGATTATAGCAATCAGCCCCAGCATTTT.

This clone was seen just once. V is TRBV7-9 and J is TRBJ1-1; D possibly corresponds to TRBD1 (6 bases). Germline CDR1 and CDR2: SEHNR and FQNEAQ (reference sequence). CDR3 length: 15 residues. V shed 7 bases and J shed 3 bases, with 18 bases lying between them. The CDR3 here is CASTTTGSSHTEAFF. CDR3 nucleotide sequence: TGTGCCAGCACCACAACAGGGTCGAGTCACACTGAAGCTTTCTTT. The variable domain in full, with the rest retrieved from reference TRBV7-9 and TRBJ1-1, is DTGVSQNPRHKITKRGQNVTFRCDPISEHNRLYWYRQTLGQGPEFLTYFQNEAQLEKSRLLSDRFSAERPKGSFSTLEIQRTEQGDSAMYLCASTTTGSSHTEAFFGQGTRLTVV.

The V and J genes are TRBV30 and TRBJ1-2; D unclear. The length of the CDR3 is 15 residues. V gave up 2 bases and J gave up 2 bases, with 15 bases separating them. Per germline, CDR1 GTSNPN and CDR2 SVGIG (reference sequence). The CDR3: CAWSRGSMANYGYTF. The CDR3 DNA reads TGTGCCTGGAGTAGAGGTAGCATGGCCAACTATGGCTACACCTTC.

The chain couples TRBV10-1 to TRBJ2-7, with D possibly matching TRBD2 (6 bases). V lost 7 bases, J lost 3 bases, and 19 bases lay in between. The CDR3 length is 15 residues. The germline CDR1 and CDR2 sequences are WNHNN and SYGVQD (reference sequence). Here the CDR3 DNA reads TGCGCCAGCACCCTCCGACTAGTCGCCTACTACGAGCAGTACTTC. Translation gives CASTLRLVAYYEQYF.

The chain recombines TRBV2 with TRBJ1-2; D is ambiguous. The CDR3 runs to 15 residues. Between the trimmed V and J ends, which lost 7 bases and 6 bases, there was a span of 21 bases. Germline lookup yields CDR1 SNHLY and CDR2 FYNNEI. The chain's CDR3 is CASTDLMAGKNGYTF. The DNA for the CDR3 is TGTGCCAGCACGGACTTGATGGCGGGGAAGAATGGCTACACCTTC. Supplemented by reference TRBV2 and TRBJ1-2, the full variable domain reads EPEVTQTPSHQVTQMGQEVILRCVPISNHLYFYWYRQILGQKVEFLVSFYNNEISEKSEIFDDQFSVERPDGSNFTLKIRSTKLEDSAMYFCASTDLMAGKNGYTFGSGTRLTVV.

The chain is built from TRBV18 and TRBJ2-7; 7 bases are a match to TRBD1. This CDR3 has 14 amino acids. Trimming cost V 3 bases and J 5 bases; bases outside gene matches: 7. CDR1 KGHSH and CDR2 LQKENI come from the germline V gene. CDR3 DNA sequence: TGTGCCAGCTCACCCCCGACAGGGTTCCACGAGCAGTACTTC. Translation gives CASSPPTGFHEQYF.

The chain couples TRBV9 to TRBJ2-2; a weak D match, TRBD2 (5 bases). V was cut by 4 bases and J by 4 bases, with 17 bases left in between. The CDR3 runs to 16 residues. Per the germline V gene, CDR1 is SGDLS and CDR2 is YYNGEE. CDR3 amino acids: CASSLGVGVGTGELFF. CDR3 sequence (DNA): TGTGCCAGCAGCCTAGGCGTGGGAGTGGGCACCGGGGAGCTGTTTTTT.

This clone appeared a single time. This chain connects TRBV5-1 to TRBJ2-1; 9 nucleotides agree with TRBD2. V lost 2 bases to trimming and J lost 4 bases; unmatched junction nucleotides: 1. Germline CDR1 SGHRS, CDR2 YFSETQ. This CDR3 is built from 14 residues. The CDR3 nucleotides read TGCGCCAGCAGCTTTGCGGGAGGGTACAATGAGCAGTTCTTC. Encoded protein: CASSFAGGYNEQFF.

V usage is TRBV9 and J usage is TRBJ1-2; tentative D call: TRBD1 (5 bases). Germline assignment: CDR1 SGDLS and CDR2 YYNGEE. CDR3 length: 14 amino acids. With 1 base removed from V and 4 bases from J, the gap between germline ends came to 11 bases. CDR3 DNA sequence: TGTGCCAGCAGCGTAAATAGGGACGGCTATGGCTACACCTTC. Residues: CASSVNRDGYGYTF.